The 5 T cell receptor beta chains in this list originate from one sample, sequenced in a study of blood T cell repertoires in COVID-19. TCRdb's table, derived via immunoSEQ multiplex PCR, lists solely in-frame clones and lacks some. The sample consists of more than 65,000 clones, 84% of them appearing once. The sequenced material came from peripheral blood. These receptors all come from a human donor in a cohort sampled during active COVID-19.

This chain uses TRBV7-6 with TRBJ1-6; 12 positions agree with TRBD1. The CDR3 consists of 16 residues. Germline trimming cut 2 bases from V and 9 bases from J; bases unmatched to any gene: 5. Germline CDR1 is SGHVS and CDR2 is FNYEAQ. The CDR3 DNA sequence: TGTGCCAGCAGCTTAACGGGACAGGGGGCGGGTTCACCCCTCCACTTT. Amino acids: CASSLTGQGAGSPLHF.

CDR3 nucleotides: TGCGCCAGCAGCTTGTTGGGACTGCACAATCAGCCCCAGCATTTT. This sequence encodes CASSLLGLHNQPQHF. The chain recombines TRBV5-1 with TRBJ1-5; tentatively, D is TRBD1 (5 bases). Trimming removed 1 base at V and 3 bases at J, with 11 bases between. This CDR3 has 15 amino acids. The germline CDR1 and CDR2 sequences are SGHRS and YFSETQ.

This rearrangement joins TRBV27 to TRBJ2-7, with 8 nucleotides matching TRBD1. In germline, CDR1 is MNHEY, CDR2 SMNVEV (reference sequence). The CDR3 covers 14 residues. V shed 6 bases and J 2 bases; nucleotides not matched to a gene: 6. CDR3 bases: TGTGCCAGCAGACCCGGGACAGGAGCCTACGAGCAGTACTTC. It yields the protein CASRPGTGAYEQYF.

V gene TRBV5-1 combines with J gene TRBJ1-2; 12 positions agree with TRBD1. CDR1 and CDR2 from the germline V gene are SGHRS and YFSETQ. Trimming cost V 4 bases and J 8 bases; bases outside gene matches: 9. The CDR3 totals 15 residues. The CDR3 DNA follows: TGCGCCAGCAGCACCGCCGGGACAGGGGGCGAGGGCTACACCTTC. Its protein is CASSTAGTGGEGYTF.

V is TRBV27 and J is TRBJ1-6; no clear D. CDR1 and CDR2 from the germline V gene are MNHEY and SMNVEV (reference sequence). The CDR3 has 14 amino acids. Trimming cost V 10 bases and J 10 bases, with 20 bases left between them. In DNA, the CDR3 is TGTGCCACCAAAGCCGGCCCTCCGGGATCACCCCTCCACTTT. It translates to CATKAGPPGSPLHF.